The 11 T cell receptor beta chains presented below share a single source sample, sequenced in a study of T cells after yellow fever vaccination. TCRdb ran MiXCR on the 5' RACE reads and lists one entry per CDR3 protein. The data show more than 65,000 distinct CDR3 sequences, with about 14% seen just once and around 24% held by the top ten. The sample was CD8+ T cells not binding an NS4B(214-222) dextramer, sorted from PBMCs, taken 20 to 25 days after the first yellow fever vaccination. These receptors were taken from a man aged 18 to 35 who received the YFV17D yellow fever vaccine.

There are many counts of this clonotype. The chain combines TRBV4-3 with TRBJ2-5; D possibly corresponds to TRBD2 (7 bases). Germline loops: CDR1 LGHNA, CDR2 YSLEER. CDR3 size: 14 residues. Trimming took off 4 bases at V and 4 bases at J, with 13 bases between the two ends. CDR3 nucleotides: TGCGCCAGCAGCCTAAAGGGGGGGGTAGAGACCCAGTACTTC. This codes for CASSLKGGVETQYF.

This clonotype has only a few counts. CDR3 amino acids: CASRKRGGNWQFF. The CDR3 DNA follows: TGTGCCAGCAGGAAGCGGGGGGGCAATTGGCAGTTCTTC. The V and J genes are TRBV12-3 or TRBV12-4 and TRBJ2-1; 10 bases line up with TRBD2. J was trimmed by 12 bases and V by 6 bases; bases with no gene match: 8. CDR3 length equals 13 residues.

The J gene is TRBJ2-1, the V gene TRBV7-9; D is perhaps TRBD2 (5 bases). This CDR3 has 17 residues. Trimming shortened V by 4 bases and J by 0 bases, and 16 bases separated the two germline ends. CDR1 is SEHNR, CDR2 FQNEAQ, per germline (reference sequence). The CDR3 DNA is TGTGCCAGCAGCTCAGAGGACTTGCCCCTCTCCTACAATGAGCAGTTCTTC. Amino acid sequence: CASSSEDLPLSYNEQFF.

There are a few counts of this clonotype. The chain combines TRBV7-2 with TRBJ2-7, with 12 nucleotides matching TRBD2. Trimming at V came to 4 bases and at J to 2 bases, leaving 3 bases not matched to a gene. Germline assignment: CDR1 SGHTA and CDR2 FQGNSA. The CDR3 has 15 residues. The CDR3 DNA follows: TGTGCCAGCAGCTACACTAGCGGGGGGACCTACGAGCAGTACTTC. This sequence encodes CASSYTSGGTYEQYF.

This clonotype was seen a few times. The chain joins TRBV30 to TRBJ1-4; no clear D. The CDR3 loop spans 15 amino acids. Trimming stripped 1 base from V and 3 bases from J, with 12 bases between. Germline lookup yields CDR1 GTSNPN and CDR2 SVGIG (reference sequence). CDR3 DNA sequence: TGTGCCTGGAGTGCCGTCGGGTCGGCTAATGAAAAACTGTTTTTT. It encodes CAWSAVGSANEKLFF. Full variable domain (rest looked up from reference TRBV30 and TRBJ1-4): SQTIHQWPATLVQPVGSPLSLECTVEGTSNPNLYWYRQAAGRGLQLLFYSVGIGQISSEVPQNLSASRPQDRQFILSSKKLLLSDSGFYLCAWSAVGSANEKLFFGSGTQLSVL.

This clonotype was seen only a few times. The CDR3 here is CASSFGPREPRTDTQYF. The CDR3 bases are TGCGCCAGCAGCTTCGGTCCCAGAGAACCTAGAACAGATACGCAGTATTTT. This chain links TRBV5-1 with TRBJ2-3; D uncertain. Deletions cut 2 bases from V and 3 bases from J, with 19 bases between. Per germline, CDR1 SGHRS and CDR2 YFSETQ. The CDR3 spans 17 residues. Filled out from reference TRBV5-1 and TRBJ2-3, the complete variable domain reads KAGVTQTPRYLIKTRGQQVTLSCSPISGHRSVSWYQQTPGQGLQFLFEYFSETQRNKGNFPGRFSGRQFSNSRSEMNVSTLELGDSALYLCASSFGPREPRTDTQYFGPGTRLTVL.

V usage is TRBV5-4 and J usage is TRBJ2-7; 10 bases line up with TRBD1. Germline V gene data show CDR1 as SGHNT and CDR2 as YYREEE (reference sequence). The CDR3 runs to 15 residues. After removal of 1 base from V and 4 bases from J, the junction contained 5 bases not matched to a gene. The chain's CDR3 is CASSLLPGQGYEQYV. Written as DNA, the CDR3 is TGTGCCAGCAGCTTGCTCCCGGGACAGGGGTACGAGCAGTACGTC.

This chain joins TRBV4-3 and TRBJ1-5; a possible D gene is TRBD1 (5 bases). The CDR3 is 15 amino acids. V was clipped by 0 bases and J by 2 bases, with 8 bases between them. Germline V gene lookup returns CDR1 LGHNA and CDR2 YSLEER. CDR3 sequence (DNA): TGCGCCAGCAGCCAAGATGCAGGGCGCAATCAGCCCCAGCATTTT. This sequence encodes CASSQDAGRNQPQHF.

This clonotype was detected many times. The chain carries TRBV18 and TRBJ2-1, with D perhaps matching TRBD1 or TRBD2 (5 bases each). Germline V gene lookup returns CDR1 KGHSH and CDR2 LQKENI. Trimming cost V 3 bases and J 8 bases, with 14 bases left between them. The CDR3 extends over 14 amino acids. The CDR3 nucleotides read TGTGCCAGCTCACCGTGGGGGTGGCAAGATGAGCAGTTCTTC. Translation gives CASSPWGWQDEQFF. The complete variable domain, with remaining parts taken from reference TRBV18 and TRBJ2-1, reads NAGVMQNPRHLVRRRGQEARLRCSPMKGHSHVYWYRQLPEEGLKFMVYLQKENIIDESGMPKERFSAEFPKEGPSILRIQQVVRGDSAAYFCASSPWGWQDEQFFGPGTRLTVL.

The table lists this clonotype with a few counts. The CDR3 loop is CASSAEPGQTSTDTQYF. In DNA, the CDR3 is TGTGCCAGCAGCGCCGAACCGGGACAGACTAGCACAGATACGCAGTATTTT. V gene TRBV9 combines with J gene TRBJ2-3, with 7 bases matching TRBD1. Germline-derived CDR1 and CDR2 are SGDLS and YYNGEE. The CDR3 consists of 17 residues. V gave up 3 bases and J gave up 0 bases; unmatched junction bases: 10.

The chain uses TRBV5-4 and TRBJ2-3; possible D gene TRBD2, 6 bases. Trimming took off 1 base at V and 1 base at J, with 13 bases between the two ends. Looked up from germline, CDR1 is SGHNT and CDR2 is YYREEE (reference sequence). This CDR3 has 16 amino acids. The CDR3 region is CASSLRLAHGTDTQYF. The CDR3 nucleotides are TGTGCCAGCAGCTTGCGGCTAGCGCATGGCACAGATACGCAGTATTTT.